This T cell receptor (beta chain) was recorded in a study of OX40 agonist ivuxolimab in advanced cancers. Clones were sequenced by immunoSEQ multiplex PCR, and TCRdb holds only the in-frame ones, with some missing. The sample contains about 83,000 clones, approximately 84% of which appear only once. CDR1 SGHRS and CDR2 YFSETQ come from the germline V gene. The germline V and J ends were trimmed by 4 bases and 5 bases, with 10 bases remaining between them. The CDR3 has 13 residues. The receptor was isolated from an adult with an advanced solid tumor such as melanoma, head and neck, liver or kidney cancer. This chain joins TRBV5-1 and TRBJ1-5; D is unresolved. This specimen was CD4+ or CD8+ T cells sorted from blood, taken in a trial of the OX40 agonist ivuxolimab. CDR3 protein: CASSPSGDQPQHF. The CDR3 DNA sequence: TGCGCCAGCAGCCCTTCTGGCGATCAGCCCCAGCATTTT.